The T cell receptor beta chain under discussion was sequenced for a study of cytomegalovirus exposure and HLA in healthy donors. Across the whole study: Early released data had about 85 million unique TCRs, all coming from HLA-typed donors.

In the case of this clone: Its specificity is not known.

Germline CDR1 SGDLS, CDR2 YYNGEE. Trimming stripped 0 bases from V and 8 bases from J, with 11 bases between. The CDR3 consists of 13 residues. Overall study findings and caveats: Associated with cytomegalovirus, according to the listing, were approximately 160 TCR beta chains. TCR beta chain V- and J-gene trimming was linked, in a later analysis, to a missense variant in DCLRE1C.

Use of 60 Vbeta and 13 Jbeta primers characterized the PCR. Data came from immunoSEQ multiplex PCR; TCRdb stores just in-frame clones and leaves some out. The sample records some 140,000 clones, over 70% being singletons. J is TRBJ1-2 and V is TRBV9; perhaps TRBD1 as D (6 bases). The origin of this receptor is a woman between 40 and 50 years old in good health and CMV-seronegative. The sequenced sample was PBMCs. In DNA form, the CDR3 reads TGTGCCAGCAGCGTAGGCCAGGGGCAAGGCTACACCTTC. It codes for CASSVGQGQGYTF.